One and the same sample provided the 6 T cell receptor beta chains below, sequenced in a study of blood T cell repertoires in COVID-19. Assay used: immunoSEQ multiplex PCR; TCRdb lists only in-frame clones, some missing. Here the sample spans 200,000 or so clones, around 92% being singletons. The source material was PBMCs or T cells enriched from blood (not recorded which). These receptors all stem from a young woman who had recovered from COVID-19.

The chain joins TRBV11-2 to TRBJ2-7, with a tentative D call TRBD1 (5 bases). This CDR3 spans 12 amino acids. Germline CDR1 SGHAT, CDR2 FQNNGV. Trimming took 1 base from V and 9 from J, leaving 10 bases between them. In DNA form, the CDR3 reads TGTGCCAGCAGCTTAGGTGCCAGGGCGCAGTACTTC. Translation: CASSLGARAQYF.

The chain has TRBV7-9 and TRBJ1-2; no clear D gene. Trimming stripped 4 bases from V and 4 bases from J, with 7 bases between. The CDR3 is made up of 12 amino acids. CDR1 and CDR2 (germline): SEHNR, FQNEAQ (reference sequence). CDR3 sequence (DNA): TGTGCCAGCAGCTCTCACACCTATGGCTACACCTTC. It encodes CASSSHTYGYTF.

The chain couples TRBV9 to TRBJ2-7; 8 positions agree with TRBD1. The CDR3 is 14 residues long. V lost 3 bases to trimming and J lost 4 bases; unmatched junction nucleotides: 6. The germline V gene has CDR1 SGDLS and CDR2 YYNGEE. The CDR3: CASSARDRPYEQYF. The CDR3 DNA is TGTGCCAGCAGCGCTAGGGACAGGCCTTACGAGCAGTACTTC. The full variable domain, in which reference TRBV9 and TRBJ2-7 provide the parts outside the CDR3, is DSGVTQTPKHLITATGQRVTLRCSPRSGDLSVYWYQQSLDQGLQFLIQYYNGEERAKGNILERFSAQQFPDLHSELNLSSLELGDSALYFCASSARDRPYEQYFGPGTRLTVT.

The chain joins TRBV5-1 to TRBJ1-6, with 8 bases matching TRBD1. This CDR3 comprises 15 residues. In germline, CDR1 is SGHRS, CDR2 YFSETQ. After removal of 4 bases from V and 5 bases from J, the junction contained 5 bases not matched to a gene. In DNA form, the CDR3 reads TGCGCCAGCAGCCCAAGGACAGGGAATAATTCACCCCTCCACTTT. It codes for CASSPRTGNNSPLHF.

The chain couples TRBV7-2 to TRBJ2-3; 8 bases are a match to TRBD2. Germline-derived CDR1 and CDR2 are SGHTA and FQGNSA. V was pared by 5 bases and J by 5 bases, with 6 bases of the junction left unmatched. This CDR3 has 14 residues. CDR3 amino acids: CASSPPLAGDTQYF. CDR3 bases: TGTGCCAGCAGCCCCCCCCTAGCGGGAGATACGCAGTATTTT.

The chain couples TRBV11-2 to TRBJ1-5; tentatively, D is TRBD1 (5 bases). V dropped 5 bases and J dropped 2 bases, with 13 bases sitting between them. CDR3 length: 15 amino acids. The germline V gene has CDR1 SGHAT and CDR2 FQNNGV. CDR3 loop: CASSQGGGGNQPQHF. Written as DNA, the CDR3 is TGTGCCAGCAGCCAAGGCGGGGGTGGCAATCAGCCCCAGCATTTT.